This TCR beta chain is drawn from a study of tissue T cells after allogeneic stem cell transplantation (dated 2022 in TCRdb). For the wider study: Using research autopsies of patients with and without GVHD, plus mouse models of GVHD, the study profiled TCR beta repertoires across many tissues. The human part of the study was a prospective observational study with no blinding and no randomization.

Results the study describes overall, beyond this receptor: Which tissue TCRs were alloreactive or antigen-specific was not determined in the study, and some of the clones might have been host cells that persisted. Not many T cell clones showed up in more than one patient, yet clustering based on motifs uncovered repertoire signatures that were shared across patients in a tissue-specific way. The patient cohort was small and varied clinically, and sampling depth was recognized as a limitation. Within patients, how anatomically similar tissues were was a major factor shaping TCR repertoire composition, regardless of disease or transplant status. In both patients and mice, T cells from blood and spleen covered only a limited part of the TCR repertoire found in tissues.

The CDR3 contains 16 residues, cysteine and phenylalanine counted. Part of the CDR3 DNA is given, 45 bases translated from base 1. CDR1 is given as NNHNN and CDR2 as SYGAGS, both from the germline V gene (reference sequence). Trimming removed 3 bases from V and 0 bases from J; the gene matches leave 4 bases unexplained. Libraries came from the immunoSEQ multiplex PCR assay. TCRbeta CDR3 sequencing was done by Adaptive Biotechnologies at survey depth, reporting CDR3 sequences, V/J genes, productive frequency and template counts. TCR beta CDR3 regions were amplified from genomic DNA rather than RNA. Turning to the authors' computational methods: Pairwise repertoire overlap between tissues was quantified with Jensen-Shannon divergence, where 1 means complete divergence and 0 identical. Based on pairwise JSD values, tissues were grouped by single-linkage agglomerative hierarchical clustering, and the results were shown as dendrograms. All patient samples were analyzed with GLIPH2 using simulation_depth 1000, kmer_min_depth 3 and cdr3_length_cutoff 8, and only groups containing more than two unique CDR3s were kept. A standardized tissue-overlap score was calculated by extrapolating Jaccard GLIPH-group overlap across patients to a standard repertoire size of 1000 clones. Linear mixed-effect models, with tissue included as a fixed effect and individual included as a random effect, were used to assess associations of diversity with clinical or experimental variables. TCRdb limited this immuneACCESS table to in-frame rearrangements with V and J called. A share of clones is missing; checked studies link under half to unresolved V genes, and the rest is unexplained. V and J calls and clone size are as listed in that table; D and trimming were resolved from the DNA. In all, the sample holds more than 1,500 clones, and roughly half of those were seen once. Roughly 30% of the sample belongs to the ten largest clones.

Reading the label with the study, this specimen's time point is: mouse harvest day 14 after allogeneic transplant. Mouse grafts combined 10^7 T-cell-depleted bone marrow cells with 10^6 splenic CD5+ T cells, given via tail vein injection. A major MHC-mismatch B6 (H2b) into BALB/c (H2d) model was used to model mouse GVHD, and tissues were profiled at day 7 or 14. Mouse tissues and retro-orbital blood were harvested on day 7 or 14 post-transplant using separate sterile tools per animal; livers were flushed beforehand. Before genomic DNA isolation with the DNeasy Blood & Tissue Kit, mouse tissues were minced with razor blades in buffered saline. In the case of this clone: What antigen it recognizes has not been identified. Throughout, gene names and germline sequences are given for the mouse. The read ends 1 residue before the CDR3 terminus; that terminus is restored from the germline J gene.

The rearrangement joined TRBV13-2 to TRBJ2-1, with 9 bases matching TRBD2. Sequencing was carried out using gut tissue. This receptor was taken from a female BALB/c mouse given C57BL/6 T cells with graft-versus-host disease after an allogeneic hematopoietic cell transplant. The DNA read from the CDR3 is TGTGCCAGCGGTGGACTGGGGGCTTATAACTATGCTGAGCAGTTC. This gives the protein CASGGLGAYNYAEQF. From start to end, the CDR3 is CASGGLGAYNYAEQFF.